The clone carrying this T cell receptor (beta chain) occurred a few times. This entry comes from a study of blood T cell repertoires in COVID-19. Study overall: Both acute and convalescent COVID-19 samples were obtained from the United States, Italy and Spain. The analysed material was cDNA or gDNA that came from T cells, B-cell-depleted T cells, or PBMCs.

This table comes from immunoSEQ multiplex PCR, and its TCRdb copy is limited to in-frame clones, with some not included. The sample lists fewer than 120,000 clones, over 65% occurring once. This TCR came from a woman of 80 years or more with acute or convalescent COVID-19. The sample taken for sequencing was peripheral blood.

CDR3 sequence (DNA): TGTGCCAGCAGTTTATCCGGGACAGGGATCTCACCCCTCCACTTT. Translated, it gives CASSLSGTGISPLHF. This chain connects TRBV28 to TRBJ1-6, with 9 bases matching TRBD1. Germline values: CDR1 MDHEN, CDR2 SYDVKM. CDR3 length: 15 residues. Losses at the gene ends were 1 base for V and 10 bases for J; bases not matched to a gene: 5.